This T cell receptor (beta chain) was sequenced for a study of blood T cell repertoires in COVID-19. As handled by the study authors: Estimated nucleated cell counts came from reference gene primer amplification. Clones were sequenced by immunoSEQ multiplex PCR, and TCRdb holds only the in-frame ones, with some missing. That table gives V, J and clone size, and the DNA gave D and trimming. Counted here are 15,000 to 20,000 clones, around 80% occurring once; the ten biggest clones make up approximately 8.4%. The germline V and J ends were trimmed by 3 bases and 0 bases, with 15 bases remaining between them. This CDR3 is 17 amino acids long. CDR1 is KGHSH and CDR2 is LQKENI in the germline V gene.

The source of this sequence is a man aged 55-75 years with acute or convalescent COVID-19. J is TRBJ2-1 and V is TRBV18; the D gene is possibly TRBD2 (7 bases). Sequenced material: peripheral blood. The CDR3 DNA reads as TGTGCCAGCTCACCCGCTAGGGGGGGAGGCTCCTACAATGAGCAGTTCTTC. Amino acids: CASSPARGGGSYNEQFF.